This TCR beta chain emerged from a study of T cells after yellow fever vaccination. Germline CDR1 reads LNHNV; CDR2 reads YYDKDF (reference sequence). The V end was cut by 1 base, the J end by 11 bases, with 23 bases between. There are 16 residues in the CDR3. MiXCR, applied by TCRdb to the 5' RACE reads, yields one record per CDR3 protein. The sample has hundreds of thousands of distinct CDR3 sequences, roughly a sixth seen once. This clonotype has more than one count but fewer than ten. This TCR was recovered from a man aged 18-30 years who received the YFV17D yellow fever vaccine. The chain combines TRBV15 with TRBJ1-1, with D perhaps matching TRBD1 (5 bases). The source material was PBMCs, sampled before the yellow fever booster vaccination. The CDR3 DNA reads as TGTGCCACCAGCAGAGTATACACAGTGGGGGACTCGAGTGCTTTCTTT. Translation: CATSRVYTVGDSSAFF.